This T cell receptor (beta chain) is from a study of T cell repertoires in cytomegalovirus infection. Study-wide background: Public TCR beta signatures were indicative of both CMV infection and a matching HLA type. Study-level results: HLA-C-restricted CMV clonotypes gave the most frequent clonotype in two of eight donors. Of the TCR beta families, the public ones yielded a cumulative frequency that identified carriers of CMV plus the relevant HLA.

Regarding this clonotype: The target antigen is unknown.

A single record per CDR3 protein comes from TCRdb applying MiXCR to the reads. In the table there are roughly 990,000 distinct CDR3 sequences, approximately 32% of which are singletons. This receptor was obtained from a human donor in good health (CMV status not recorded). Some clones in this sample may be carry-over from other donors' samples. The sample consisted of cultured CD8+ T cells from PBMCs, taken from culture after CMV antigen stimulation.

The CDR3 DNA follows: TGTGCCAGCAGCCCGGGACTAGCGGTTCAAGAGACCCAGTACTTC. Translated: CASSPGLAVQETQYF. This sequence joins TRBV5-4 and TRBJ2-5, with 11 bases lining up with TRBD2. Germline CDR1 reads SGHNT; CDR2 reads YYREEE (reference sequence). This CDR3 is 15 amino acids long. V shed 4 bases and J 2 bases; nucleotides not matched to a gene: 4.